This T cell receptor (beta chain) is drawn from a study of cytotoxic CD8 clonotypes in ibrutinib-treated CLL. Study findings and constraints: Baseline clonality, higher than in age-matched healthy donors, tracked circulating CD8+ T-cell counts.

The method was immunoSEQ multiplex PCR; TCRdb's version includes in-frame clones alone and lacks a portion of them. Here the sample spans 150,000 to 200,000 clones, over 75% being singletons. V was pared by 0 bases and J by 5 bases, with 13 bases between. Germline V gives CDR1 MNHEY, CDR2 SVGAGI. This CDR3 is built from 16 residues. In this sample, this clone turned up once. Its antigen is currently unknown. The chain has TRBV6-5 and TRBJ1-4, with D maybe TRBD1 (5 bases). The TCR originated in a human donor with chronic lymphocytic leukemia. The starting material was PBMCs, obtained at disease progression, from a patient treated with ibrutinib. The CDR3 spells CASSYSPDRGNEKLFF. CDR3 in DNA: TGTGCCAGCAGTTACTCCCCCGACAGAGGAAATGAAAAACTGTTTTTT.